This passage covers 20 T cell receptor beta chains from one sample sequenced in a study of human T cells and chemical hapten exposure. Stated time point: patch test 2, 6 weeks after DPC sensitization. The treatment: therapeutic diphenylcyclopropenone sensitization with weekly scalp DPC. TCRdb analysed the RACE reads with MiXCR anew, one entry per CDR3 protein. This sample carries more than 60,000 distinct CDR3 sequences, about a tenth of them seen once, and the ten largest clones take about 6.6%. The source material was whole blood, sampled in connection with sensitization to the hapten diphenylcyclopropenone (DPC). The receptors derive from a woman aged 50 to 65 with alopecia areata. Some clones in this sample may be carry-over from other donors' samples.

Written as DNA, the CDR3 is TGTGCCAGCAGCCAAGAGGGCTCCAGCTCCTACAATGAGCAGTTCTTC. Translating gives CASSQEGSSSYNEQFF. The chain couples TRBV4-2 to TRBJ2-1; D is ambiguous. V lost 0 bases and J lost 0, with 9 bases in between. This CDR3 region has 16 residues. The germline V gene encodes CDR1 LGHNA and CDR2 YNFKEQ.

The chain has TRBV7-9 and TRBJ1-2, with unresolved D. Germline V lookup: CDR1 SEHNR, CDR2 FQNEAQ (reference sequence). The CDR3 runs to 11 residues. V shed 8 bases and J shed 1 base, with 5 bases lying between them. The CDR3: CASWVNYGYTF. The CDR3 region has the DNA TGTGCCAGCTGGGTTAACTATGGCTACACCTTC.

This clonotype was seen a few times. The chain recombines TRBV3-1 with TRBJ1-1; D perhaps matches TRBD1 (5 bases). CDR1 LGHDT and CDR2 YNNKEL come from the germline V gene (reference sequence). V lost 4 bases to trimming and J lost 4 bases, with 13 bases between them. The length of the CDR3 is 14 residues. CDR3 sequence reads: CASSPAGGGTEAFF. The CDR3 DNA reads as TGTGCCAGCAGCCCCGCGGGGGGGGGCACTGAAGCTTTCTTT.

The chain employs TRBV5-6 and TRBJ2-1, with 13 bases aligning to TRBD2. V lost 5 bases to trimming and J lost 10 bases; unmatched junction nucleotides: 3. The CDR3 has 13 residues. The germline V gene encodes CDR1 SGHDT and CDR2 YYEEEE. CDR3 bases: TGTGCCAGCAGACGGACTAGCGGGAGAGAGCAGTTCTTC. Amino acids: CASRRTSGREQFF.

This clonotype was counted at least ten times. The J gene is TRBJ2-1, the V gene TRBV12-3 or TRBV12-4, with 9 bases fitting TRBD2. V lost 6 bases, J lost 4 bases, and 7 bases stayed unmatched. The CDR3 has 15 amino acids. The DNA for the CDR3 is TGTGCCAGCAGAGTTAGCGGGAGTGAGTACAATGAGCAGTTCTTC. Translation gives CASRVSGSEYNEQFF.

This clonotype was recorded at least ten times. The chain carries TRBV27 and TRBJ2-3; 8 bases fit TRBD2. Trimming cost V 3 bases and J 5 bases; bases outside gene matches: 10. Germline V gene lookup returns CDR1 MNHEY and CDR2 SMNVEV (reference sequence). The CDR3 consists of 16 residues. The DNA for the CDR3 is TGTGCCAGCAGTTTTAGGGCGGGAGGTTTCCGAGATACGCAGTATTTT. Its translation is CASSFRAGGFRDTQYF.

Many counts were recorded for this clonotype. The chain combines TRBV25-1 with TRBJ2-1, with 9 bases lining up with TRBD2. Germline V CDR1 and CDR2: MGHDK, SYGVNS. This CDR3 contains 15 residues. V shed 5 bases and J 4 bases; nucleotides not matched to a gene: 6. CDR3 sequence (DNA): TGTGCCAGCAGTCCCACTAGCGGGCTATACAATGAGCAGTTCTTC. This sequence encodes CASSPTSGLYNEQFF.

In this sample, this clonotype turned up many times. The chain recombines TRBV20-1 with TRBJ2-7, with 8 nucleotides matching TRBD2. V trimming: 3 bases; J trimming: 5 bases; junction bases outside the gene matches: 9. The CDR3 runs 14 residues. CDR1 and CDR2 (germline): DFQATT, SNEGSKA (reference sequence). In nucleotides, the CDR3 is TGCAGTGCTAGGATGAGCGGGAGAGGGGACGAGCAGTACTTC. Amino acid sequence: CSARMSGRGDEQYF.

This clonotype was recorded many times. One end of the junction varies from germline; a read error may be responsible. The chain carries TRBV6-1 and TRBJ2-7, with D possibly matching TRBD2 (7 bases). Germline lookup yields CDR1 MNHNS and CDR2 SASEGT. This CDR3 is built from 11 residues. As DNA, the CDR3 is TGTGCCAGCAGTGAAAGCAGGGAGGGGGACTTC. Its protein product is CASSESREGDF.

This chain joins TRBV28 and TRBJ1-1; 10 positions agree with TRBD1. Germline CDR1 is MDHEN and CDR2 is SYDVKM. This CDR3 is 18 amino acids long. V was pared by 8 bases and J by 5 bases, with 20 bases of the junction left unmatched. The CDR3 spells CASCKIGQGGLLGTEAFF. Here the CDR3 DNA reads TGTGCCAGCTGTAAGATAGGACAGGGGGGCCTCCTGGGAACTGAAGCTTTCTTT.

As regards this clonotype: A much larger clone lies one base from this, so it may be a read error. This chain uses TRBV12-3 or TRBV12-4 with TRBJ1-5; TRBD1 matches 11 bases. Trimming at V came to 5 bases and at J to 9 bases, leaving 6 bases not matched to a gene. The CDR3 is 14 amino acids. The chain's CDR3 is CASSRDRGTRPQHF. In nucleotides, the CDR3 is TGTGCCAGCAGTAGGGACAGGGGGACTCGGCCCCAGCATTTT.

In its sample, this clonotype was seen a few times. The chain employs TRBV12-3 or TRBV12-4 and TRBJ2-3, with 9 nucleotides matching TRBD1. The trim removed 5 bases at V and 0 bases at J, leaving 3 bases unmatched. This CDR3 contains 15 residues. CDR3 amino acids: CASSNRGQSTDTQYF. CDR3 nucleotides: TGTGCCAGCAGTAACAGGGGGCAGAGCACAGATACGCAGTATTTT.

This clonotype was detected ten times or more. The chain has TRBV7-8 and TRBJ1-1, with TRBD1 matching over 8 bases. The CDR3 contains 14 residues. Germline loops: CDR1 SGHVS, CDR2 FQNEAQ. The V segment lost 5 bases and the J segment 0 bases; nucleotides outside the gene matches: 2. The CDR3 spells CASSLQGVNTEAFF. The CDR3, as DNA: TGTGCCAGCAGCCTACAGGGGGTGAACACTGAAGCTTTCTTT.

This clonotype was recorded at least ten times. The chain recombines TRBV19 with TRBJ2-1, with TRBD2 identical over 7 bases. There are 14 residues in the CDR3. The germline V gene encodes CDR1 LNHDA and CDR2 SQIVND (reference sequence). J was trimmed by 0 bases and V by 7 bases; bases with no gene match: 3. CDR3 amino acids: CASNGRHSYNEQFF. The CDR3 DNA follows: TGTGCCAGTAACGGGAGGCACTCCTACAATGAGCAGTTCTTC.

This clonotype came up a few times. This chain's CDR3 is CASSWTGPPRGAQFF. For the CDR3, the DNA is TGCGCCAGCAGCTGGACCGGGCCCCCTCGGGGTGCGCAGTTCTTC. The chain is built from TRBV5-1 and TRBJ2-1; D might be TRBD2 (5 bases). The CDR3 covers 15 residues. V was trimmed by 3 bases and J by 12 bases, leaving 22 bases between them. From germline, CDR1 is SGHRS and CDR2 YFSETQ.

This clonotype has a count of ten or more. The chain has TRBV18 and TRBJ1-1; no reliable D call. This CDR3 is built from 16 residues. Trimming cost V 2 bases and J 4 bases, with 17 bases left between them. Germline V gene lookup returns CDR1 KGHSH and CDR2 LQKENI. The CDR3 spells CASSPIPAKVGTEAFF. The CDR3 nucleotides are TGTGCCAGCTCACCAATTCCAGCCAAAGTGGGCACTGAAGCTTTCTTT.

This clonotype was seen a few times. V usage is TRBV5-1 and J usage is TRBJ1-1; D is undetermined. Germline CDR1 SGHRS, CDR2 YFSETQ. With 2 bases removed from V and 8 bases from J, the gap between germline ends came to 13 bases. The CDR3 totals 13 residues. As DNA, the CDR3 is TGCGCCAGCAGCTTCCGGGGAGAGGTGGAAGCTTTCTTT. Protein product: CASSFRGEVEAFF.

This clonotype was seen ten or more times. The V call is TRBV10-1, the J call TRBJ2-5; D gene ambiguous. The CDR3 consists of 15 residues. The germline CDR1 and CDR2 sequences are WNHNN and SYGVQD (reference sequence). Trimming took off 3 bases at V and 5 bases at J, with 16 bases between the two ends. In nucleotides, the CDR3 is TGCGCCAGCAGTGACCGGAGAGGAGCGAGGGAGACCCAGTACTTC. Amino acid sequence: CASSDRRGARETQYF.

Concerning this clonotype itself: This may be a read error, as it is one base from a much larger clone. J is TRBJ2-3 and V is TRBV6-1, with TRBD2 as a possible D gene (6 bases). Germline V lookup: CDR1 MNHNS, CDR2 SASEGT. The CDR3 is 15 amino acids. Trimming cost V 0 bases and J 4 bases, with 11 bases left between them. The CDR3 nucleotides read TGTGCCAGCAGTGAAGCGGGACTGGGGGCAGATACGCAGTATTTT. It specifies CASSEAGLGADTQYF.

This clonotype was counted a few times. The chain couples TRBV29-1 to TRBJ2-4, with 7 bases fitting TRBD1. Germline values: CDR1 SQVTM, CDR2 ANQGSEA. The CDR3 contains 20 residues. Trimming at V came to 7 bases and at J to 0 bases, leaving 24 bases not matched to a gene. The CDR3 nucleotides are TGCAGCGCCAAAATCCCCCTCGGGACAGAGCCAACACTAGCCAAAAACATTCAGTACTTC. Translation: CSAKIPLGTEPTLAKNIQYF.